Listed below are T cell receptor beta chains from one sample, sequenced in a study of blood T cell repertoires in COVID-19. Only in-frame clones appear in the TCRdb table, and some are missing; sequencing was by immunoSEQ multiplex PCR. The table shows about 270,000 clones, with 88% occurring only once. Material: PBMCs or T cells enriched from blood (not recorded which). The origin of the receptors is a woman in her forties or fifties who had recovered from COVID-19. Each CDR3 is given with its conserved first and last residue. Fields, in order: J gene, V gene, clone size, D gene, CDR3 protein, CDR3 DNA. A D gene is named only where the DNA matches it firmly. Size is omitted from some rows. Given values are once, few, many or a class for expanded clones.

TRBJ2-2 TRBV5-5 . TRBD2 CASRRGDSNTGELFF TGTGCCAGCAGGCGGGGGGACTCGAACACCGGGGAGCTGTTTTTT
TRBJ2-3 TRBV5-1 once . CASSFGPGTTDTQYF TGCGCCAGCAGCTTTGGGCCTGGAACCACAGATACGCAGTATTTT
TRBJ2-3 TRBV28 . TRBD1 CASTPIQGSTDTQYF TGTGCCAGCACCCCAATACAGGGGAGCACAGATACGCAGTATTTT
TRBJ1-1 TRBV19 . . CATNPGGGSLNTEAFF TGTGCCACCAACCCTGGGGGGGGCTCTCTGAACACTGAAGCTTTCTTT
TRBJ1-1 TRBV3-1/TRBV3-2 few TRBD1 CASSDRAPWTEAFF TGTGCCAGCAGCGACAGGGCCCCTTGGACTGAAGCTTTCTTT
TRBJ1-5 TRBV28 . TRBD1 CASSRTGRRNQPQHF TGTGCCAGCAGTCGGACAGGGAGGCGGAATCAGCCCCAGCATTTT
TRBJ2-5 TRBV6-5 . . CASRNQDQETQYF TGTGCCAGCAGGAACCAGGACCAAGAGACCCAGTACTTC
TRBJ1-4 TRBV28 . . CASSPPGQGRGKLFF TGTGCCAGCAGTCCCCCCGGGCAGGGAAGAGGAAAACTGTTTTTT
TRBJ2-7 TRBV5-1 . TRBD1 CASSLVVTGASYEQYF TGCGCCAGCAGCTTGGTTGTGACAGGGGCCTCCTACGAGCAGTACTTC
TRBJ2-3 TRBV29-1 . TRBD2 CSAAVGRGATDTQYF TGCAGCGCCGCCGTAGGGCGGGGGGCCACAGATACGCAGTATTTT
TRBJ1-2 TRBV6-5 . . CASSYLQADDYGYTF TGTGCCAGCAGTTACTTACAGGCGGATGACTATGGCTACACCTTC
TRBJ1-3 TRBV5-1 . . CASSLAGPGFGNTIYF TGCGCCAGCAGCTTGGCTGGGCCAGGGTTTGGAAACACCATATATTTT
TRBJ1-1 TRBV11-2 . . CASSPWDIRTEAFF TGTGCCAGCAGCCCCTGGGACATCCGAACTGAAGCTTTCTTT
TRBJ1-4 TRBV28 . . CASSLGGNEKLFF TGTGCCAGCAGTCTCGGGGGGAACGAAAAACTGTTTTTT
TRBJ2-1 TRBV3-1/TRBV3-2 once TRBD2 CASSDSPGLAGPWFF TGTGCCAGCAGCGATTCTCCGGGACTAGCGGGGCCGTGGTTCTTC
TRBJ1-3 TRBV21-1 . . CASSKMAEIGNTIYF TGTGCCAGCAGCAAAATGGCGGAAATTGGAAACACCATATATTTT
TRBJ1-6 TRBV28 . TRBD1 CASSFQTGGRSPLHF TGTGCCAGCAGTTTCCAGACAGGGGGCAGATCACCCCTCCACTTT
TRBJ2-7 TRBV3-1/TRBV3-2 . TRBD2 CASSPEIDRTSGRVYEQYF TGTGCCAGCAGCCCCGAAATAGACCGGACTAGCGGGAGGGTGTACGAGCAGTACTTC
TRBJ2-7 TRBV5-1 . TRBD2 CASSNSGRSYEQYF TGCGCCAGCAGCAATAGCGGGCGCTCCTACGAGCAGTACTTC
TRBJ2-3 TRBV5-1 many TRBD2 CASSSSGREDTQYF TGCGCCAGCAGCTCTAGCGGGAGGGAGGATACGCAGTATTTT
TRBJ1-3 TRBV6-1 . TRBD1 CASSEYRGNTIYF TGTGCCAGCAGTGAATACAGGGGGAACACCATATATTTT
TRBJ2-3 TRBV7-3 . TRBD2 CASSWTLREGQDTQYF TGTGCCAGCAGCTGGACTCTGCGGGAGGGCCAAGATACGCAGTATTTT
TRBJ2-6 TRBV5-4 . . CASSLAPTDILSSGANVLTF TGTGCCAGCAGCTTGGCGCCGACGGACATCCTCAGCTCTGGGGCCAACGTCCTGACTTTC
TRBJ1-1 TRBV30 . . CAWITGNTEAFF TGTGCCTGGATTACTGGGAACACTGAAGCTTTCTTT
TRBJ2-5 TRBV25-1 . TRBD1 CASRKTGGRGTQYF TGTGCCAGCAGGAAGACAGGGGGCAGGGGGACCCAGTACTTC
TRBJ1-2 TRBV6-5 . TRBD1 CASRRTGEDYGYTF TGTGCCAGCAGACGGACAGGGGAAGACTATGGCTACACCTTC
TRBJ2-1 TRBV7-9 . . CASSQDSTYNEQFF TGTGCCAGCAGCCAAGACAGCACCTACAATGAGCAGTTCTTC
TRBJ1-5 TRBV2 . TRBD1 CASSQTGSNQPQHF TGTGCCAGCAGCCAGACAGGGAGCAATCAGCCCCAGCATTTT
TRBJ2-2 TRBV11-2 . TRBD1 CASSPLGGGQGSLAGELFF TGTGCCAGCAGCCCGCTAGGGGGGGGACAGGGCTCGCTAGCCGGGGAGCTGTTTTTT
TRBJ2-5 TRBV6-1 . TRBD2 CASSEAWREARKETQYF TGTGCCAGCAGTGAAGCTTGGCGGGAGGCCAGGAAAGAGACCCAGTACTTC
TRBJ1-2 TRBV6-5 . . CASSLGGIRYGYTF TGTGCCAGCAGTTTGGGGGGTATCCGCTATGGCTACACCTTC